The clone carrying this TCR beta chain was counted many times. Its antigen is not known. The CDR3 extends over 16 amino acids. CDR1 is MNHEY, CDR2 SVGAGI, per germline. With V trimmed by 4 bases and J by 4 bases, 8 bases remained unmatched. The record originates from a study of blood T cells in healthy people across ages. Study observations and caveats: As naive T cell percentage varied, TCR beta diversity correlated strongly with it. More naive CD4+ cells and higher diversity were found in long-lived than in aged donors.

Each of the donors had 8 to 10 milliliters of peripheral blood drawn into EDTA-treated Vacutainer tubes. A J-beta primer mix and a sample-barcoded 5' primer were used in a second PCR of roughly 6 to 12 cycles. TCRdb passed the 5' RACE reads through MiXCR, listing each CDR3 protein once. The table shows hundreds of thousands of distinct CDR3 sequences, with around 24% occurring only once. In addition, the sample was reused for a study of T cells of mothers and their children. As reported in that work: The donor cohort consisted of three healthy Caucasian mothers and their six children.

The chain links TRBV6-5 to TRBJ2-2; 8 bases line up with TRBD2. This TCR derives from a boy aged 10-17 years in good health. The material sequenced was blood. In DNA form, the CDR3 reads TGTGCCAGCAGTTCGGGGGGGCCACGGGGCACCGGGGAGCTGTTTTTT. It encodes CASSSGGPRGTGELFF.